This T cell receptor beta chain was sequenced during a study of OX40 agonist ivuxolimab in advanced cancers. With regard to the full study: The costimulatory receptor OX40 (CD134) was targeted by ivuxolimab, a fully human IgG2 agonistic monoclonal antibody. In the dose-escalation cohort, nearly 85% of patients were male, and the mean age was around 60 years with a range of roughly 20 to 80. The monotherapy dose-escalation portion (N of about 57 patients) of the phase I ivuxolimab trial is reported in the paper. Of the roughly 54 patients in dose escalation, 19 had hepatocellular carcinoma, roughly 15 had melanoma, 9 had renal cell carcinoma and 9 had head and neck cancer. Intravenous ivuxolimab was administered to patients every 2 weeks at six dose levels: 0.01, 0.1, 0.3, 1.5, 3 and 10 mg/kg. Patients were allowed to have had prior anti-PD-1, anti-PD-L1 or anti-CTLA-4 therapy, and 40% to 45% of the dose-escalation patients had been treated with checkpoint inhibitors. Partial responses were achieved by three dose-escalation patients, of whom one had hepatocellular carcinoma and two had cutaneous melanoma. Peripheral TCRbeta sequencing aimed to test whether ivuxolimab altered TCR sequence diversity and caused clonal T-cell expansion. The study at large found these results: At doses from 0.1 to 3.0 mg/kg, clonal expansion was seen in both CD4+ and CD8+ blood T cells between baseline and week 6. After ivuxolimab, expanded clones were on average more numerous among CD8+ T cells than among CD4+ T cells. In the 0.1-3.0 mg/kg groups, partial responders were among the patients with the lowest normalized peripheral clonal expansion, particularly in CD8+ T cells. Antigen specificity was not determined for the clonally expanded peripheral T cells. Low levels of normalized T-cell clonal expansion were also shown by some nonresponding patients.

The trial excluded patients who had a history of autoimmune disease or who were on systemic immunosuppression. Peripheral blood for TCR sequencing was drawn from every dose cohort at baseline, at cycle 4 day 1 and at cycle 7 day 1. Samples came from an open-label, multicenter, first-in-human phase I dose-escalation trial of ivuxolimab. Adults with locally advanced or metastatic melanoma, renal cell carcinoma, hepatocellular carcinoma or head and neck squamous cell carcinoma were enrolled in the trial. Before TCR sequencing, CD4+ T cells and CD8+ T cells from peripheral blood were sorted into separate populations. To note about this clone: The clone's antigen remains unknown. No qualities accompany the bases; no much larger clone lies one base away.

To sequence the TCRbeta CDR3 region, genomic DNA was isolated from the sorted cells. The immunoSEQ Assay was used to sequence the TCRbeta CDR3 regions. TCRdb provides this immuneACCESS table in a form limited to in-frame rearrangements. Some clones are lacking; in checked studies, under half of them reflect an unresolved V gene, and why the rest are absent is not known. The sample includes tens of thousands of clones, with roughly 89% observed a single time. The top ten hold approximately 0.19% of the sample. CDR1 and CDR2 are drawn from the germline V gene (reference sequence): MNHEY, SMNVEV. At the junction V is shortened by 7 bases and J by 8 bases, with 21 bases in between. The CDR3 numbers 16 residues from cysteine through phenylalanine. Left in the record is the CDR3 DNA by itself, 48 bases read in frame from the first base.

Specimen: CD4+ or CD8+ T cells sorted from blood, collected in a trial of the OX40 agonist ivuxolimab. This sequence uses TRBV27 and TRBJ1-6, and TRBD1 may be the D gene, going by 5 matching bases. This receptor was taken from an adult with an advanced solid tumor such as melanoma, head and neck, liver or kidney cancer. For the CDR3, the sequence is CASIEGRLLSYSPLHF. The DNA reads TGTGCCAGCATTGAGGGGCGCTTATTATCCTATTCACCCCTCCACTTT.